This T cell receptor (beta chain) was documented in a study of T cells after yellow fever vaccination. Study-level points and caveats: High-abundance clonotypes from the bulk population could contaminate FACS-sorted repertoires.

Trimming cost V 2 bases and J 5 bases; bases outside gene matches: 9. Germline CDR1 SGHAT, CDR2 FQNNGV. CDR3 length equals 18 residues. This clonotype has only a few counts. The antigen is not known. For TCR, cDNA came from 5'RACE template switching, which added a universal primer site and UMIs. TCRdb reanalysed the 5' RACE reads using MiXCR and keeps one entry per CDR3 protein. The sample shows about 360,000 distinct CDR3 sequences, roughly 6.2% of them seen only once. The source was PBMCs, collected 5 days after the yellow fever booster vaccination. The chain combines TRBV11-2 with TRBJ2-3; TRBD2 agrees at 14 bases. The source of this sequence is a young man who received the YFV17D yellow fever vaccine. In nucleotides, the CDR3 is TGTGCCAGCAGCTTAACAGGACTAGCGGGAGGCCTAGAAGATACGCAGTATTTT. It codes for CASSLTGLAGGLEDTQYF.